A selection of T cell receptor beta chains follows, all from one sample in a study of T-cell reconstitution after alpha-beta-depleted transplantation in children. TCRdb reprocessed the PCR reads with MiXCR, giving one entry per CDR3 protein. The sample records a few hundred thousand distinct CDR3 sequences, 20% to 30% being singletons. The sample was PBMCs, taken before TCRalphabeta/CD19-depleted stem cell transplant. These receptors all stem from a boy under two years old with Wiskott-Aldrich syndrome, due to receive a stem cell transplant. CDR3s include the opening cysteine and the closing phenylalanine or tryptophan. Each record gives: V gene, clone size, J gene, D gene, CDR3 protein, CDR3 DNA. D genes are given only for firm matches. Clone size is not always given. Where it is, it says once, few, many or a class for expanded clones.

v_gene: TRBV7-9; abundance: few; j_gene: TRBJ2-7; d_gene: TRBD1; CDR3aa: CASSLVQGVTYEQYF; CDR3nt: TGTGCCAGCAGCTTAGTCCAGGGGGTCACCTACGAGCAGTACTTC
v_gene: TRBV27; abundance: -; j_gene: TRBJ2-4; d_gene: -; CDR3aa: CASRDSGAKNIQYF; CDR3nt: TGTGCCAGCAGGGATAGCGGAGCCAAAAACATTCAGTACTTC
v_gene: TRBV9; abundance: -; j_gene: TRBJ2-1; d_gene: TRBD2; CDR3aa: CASSVFGGGYNEQFF; CDR3nt: TGTGCCAGCAGCGTCTTCGGCGGGGGATACAATGAGCAGTTCTTC
v_gene: TRBV20-1; abundance: -; j_gene: TRBJ2-1; d_gene: -; CDR3aa: CSARHRTGSYNEQFF; CDR3nt: TGCAGTGCTAGACATCGGACTGGCTCCTACAATGAGCAGTTCTTC
v_gene: TRBV20-1; abundance: once; j_gene: TRBJ1-5; d_gene: -; CDR3aa: CSAGQGRAPVQPQHF; CDR3nt: TGCAGTGCTGGCCAGGGACGGGCCCCGGTTCAGCCCCAGCATTTT
v_gene: TRBV12-5; abundance: -; j_gene: TRBJ2-1; d_gene: -; CDR3aa: CASGPPGVPYNEQFF; CDR3nt: TGTGCTAGTGGTCCCCCGGGGGTACCCTACAATGAGCAGTTCTTC
v_gene: TRBV7-3; abundance: -; j_gene: TRBJ2-7; d_gene: -; CDR3aa: CASSLGGAERPYEQYF; CDR3nt: TGTGCCAGCAGCTTAGGTGGGGCTGAACGACCCTACGAGCAGTACTTC
v_gene: TRBV27; abundance: -; j_gene: TRBJ2-6; d_gene: -; CDR3aa: CASSTGANVLTF; CDR3nt: TGTGCCAGCAGTACTGGGGCCAACGTCCTGACTTTC
v_gene: TRBV6-2/TRBV6-3; abundance: few; j_gene: TRBJ2-5; d_gene: TRBD2; CDR3aa: CASSYGDLAGGQETQYF; CDR3nt: TGTGCCAGCAGTTACGGGGATCTAGCGGGAGGGCAAGAGACCCAGTACTTC
v_gene: TRBV5-1; abundance: few; j_gene: TRBJ1-1; d_gene: TRBD1; CDR3aa: CASSLAPPGQGRGAFF; CDR3nt: TGCGCCAGCAGCTTGGCCCCCCCTGGACAGGGACGCGGAGCTTTCTTT
v_gene: TRBV9; abundance: many; j_gene: TRBJ2-7; d_gene: -; CDR3aa: CASSVGADRTYEQYF; CDR3nt: TGTGCCAGCAGCGTAGGAGCGGACAGAACCTACGAGCAGTACTTC
v_gene: TRBV29-1; abundance: -; j_gene: TRBJ2-1; d_gene: -; CDR3aa: CSVEDSQLALYNEQFF; CDR3nt: TGCAGCGTTGAAGATTCCCAACTAGCCCTATACAATGAGCAGTTCTTC
v_gene: TRBV28; abundance: -; j_gene: TRBJ2-5; d_gene: TRBD1; CDR3aa: CASSFLGQGPETQYF; CDR3nt: TGTGCCAGCAGTTTTCTTGGACAGGGGCCAGAGACCCAGTACTTC
v_gene: TRBV6-5; abundance: few; j_gene: TRBJ2-3; d_gene: TRBD2; CDR3aa: CASSSSGRALDTQYF; CDR3nt: TGTGCCAGCAGTTCTAGCGGGAGGGCCTTAGATACGCAGTATTTT
v_gene: TRBV10-2; abundance: few; j_gene: TRBJ1-5; d_gene: -; CDR3aa: CASSESLQGRGQPQHF; CDR3nt: TGCGCCAGCAGTGAGTCTCTTCAGGGAAGAGGTCAGCCCCAGCATTTT
v_gene: TRBV11-2; abundance: -; j_gene: TRBJ1-1; d_gene: -; CDR3aa: CASSLDPRVSAFF; CDR3nt: TGTGCCAGCAGCTTAGATCCCAGGGTGTCAGCTTTCTTT
v_gene: TRBV5-1; abundance: -; j_gene: TRBJ1-5; d_gene: -; CDR3aa: CASSLGPQATAQHF; CDR3nt: TGCGCCAGCAGCCTTGGGCCACAGGCAACTGCCCAGCATTTT
v_gene: TRBV11-1; abundance: -; j_gene: TRBJ1-6; d_gene: -; CDR3aa: CASSLQGSSPLHF; CDR3nt: TGTGCCAGCAGCTTACAGGGGAGTTCACCCCTCCACTTT
v_gene: TRBV12-3/TRBV12-4; abundance: -; j_gene: TRBJ2-5; d_gene: -; CDR3aa: CASSYSGAPQTQYF; CDR3nt: TGTGCCAGCAGTTACAGCGGAGCTCCCCAGACCCAGTACTTC
v_gene: TRBV12-3/TRBV12-4; abundance: -; j_gene: TRBJ2-2; d_gene: TRBD2; CDR3aa: CASSSARGGRYNTGELFF; CDR3nt: TGTGCCAGCAGTTCCGCCCGCGGGGGTCGATACAACACCGGGGAGCTGTTTTTT
v_gene: TRBV7-2; abundance: -; j_gene: TRBJ2-7; d_gene: -; CDR3aa: CASSLAPQGEQYF; CDR3nt: TGTGCCAGCAGCTTAGCGCCTCAGGGGGAGCAGTACTTC
v_gene: TRBV20-1; abundance: -; j_gene: TRBJ2-7; d_gene: TRBD2; CDR3aa: CSARTSGPYEQYF; CDR3nt: TGCAGTGCGCGGACTAGCGGTCCCTACGAGCAGTACTTC
v_gene: TRBV28; abundance: -; j_gene: TRBJ2-7; d_gene: TRBD1; CDR3aa: CASSAFGTDIQYF; CDR3nt: TGTGCCAGCAGTGCTTTCGGGACAGACATCCAGTACTTC
v_gene: TRBV7-2; abundance: -; j_gene: TRBJ2-1; d_gene: TRBD2; CDR3aa: CASSFLAGFSYNEQFF; CDR3nt: TGTGCCAGCAGCTTTCTAGCGGGGTTCTCCTACAATGAGCAGTTCTTC
v_gene: TRBV11-2; abundance: few; j_gene: TRBJ2-1; d_gene: TRBD2; CDR3aa: CASSLDQGSGLRQFF; CDR3nt: TGTGCCAGCAGCTTAGATCAGGGTAGCGGGCTCCGGCAGTTCTTC
v_gene: TRBV5-1; abundance: many; j_gene: TRBJ2-2; d_gene: TRBD2; CDR3aa: CASSFEGLAGVPGELFF; CDR3nt: TGCGCCAGCAGCTTCGAAGGACTAGCGGGAGTACCCGGGGAGCTGTTTTTT
v_gene: TRBV20-1; abundance: -; j_gene: TRBJ1-4; d_gene: TRBD1; CDR3aa: CSARLDRAKRTHEKLFF; CDR3nt: TGCAGTGCTAGATTAGACAGGGCTAAACGGACACATGAAAAACTGTTTTTT
v_gene: TRBV9; abundance: -; j_gene: TRBJ2-1; d_gene: TRBD2; CDR3aa: CASSYSGSLSSYNEQFF; CDR3nt: TGTGCCAGCAGTTATAGCGGGAGCCTTAGCTCCTACAATGAGCAGTTCTTC
v_gene: TRBV27; abundance: few; j_gene: TRBJ2-3; d_gene: -; CDR3aa: CASSFLRSTDTQYF; CDR3nt: TGTGCCAGCAGTTTTCTTCGTAGCACAGATACGCAGTATTTT
v_gene: TRBV11-2; abundance: -; j_gene: TRBJ1-1; d_gene: TRBD1; CDR3aa: CASSLDSWTGVKAFF; CDR3nt: TGTGCCAGCAGCTTAGATTCATGGACAGGGGTAAAAGCTTTCTTT
v_gene: TRBV30; abundance: -; j_gene: TRBJ2-6; d_gene: -; CDR3aa: CAWSDGTAVLGANVLTF; CDR3nt: TGTGCCTGGAGTGATGGGACGGCGGTTCTAGGGGCCAACGTCCTGACTTTC
v_gene: TRBV20-1; abundance: -; j_gene: TRBJ1-2; d_gene: TRBD1; CDR3aa: CSASPDRVAGYTF; CDR3nt: TGCAGTGCTAGCCCGGACAGGGTGGCTGGCTACACCTTC
v_gene: TRBV2; abundance: once; j_gene: TRBJ2-2; d_gene: -; CDR3aa: CATAYTGELFF; CDR3nt: TGTGCCACGGCTTACACCGGGGAGCTGTTTTTT
v_gene: TRBV5-1; abundance: -; j_gene: TRBJ2-6; d_gene: -; CDR3aa: CASSDRTPGDLSGANVLTF; CDR3nt: TGCGCCAGCAGCGATCGGACACCAGGTGACCTCTCTGGGGCCAACGTCCTGACTTTC
v_gene: TRBV10-3; abundance: -; j_gene: TRBJ2-7; d_gene: -; CDR3aa: CAISESIAISYEQYF; CDR3nt: TGTGCCATCAGTGAGTCGATCGCTATTTCCTACGAGCAGTACTTC
v_gene: TRBV6-1; abundance: few; j_gene: TRBJ2-1; d_gene: TRBD2; CDR3aa: CASSKHLAGAIRGQFF; CDR3nt: TGTGCCAGCAGTAAACACTTAGCGGGAGCAATAAGGGGGCAGTTCTTC
v_gene: TRBV20-1; abundance: -; j_gene: TRBJ2-7; d_gene: -; CDR3aa: CSASAAYEQYF; CDR3nt: TGCAGTGCGTCGGCGGCGTACGAGCAGTACTTC
v_gene: TRBV29-1; abundance: few; j_gene: TRBJ1-2; d_gene: -; CDR3aa: CSVGGNLNYGYTF; CDR3nt: TGCAGCGTTGGTGGAAACCTTAACTATGGCTACACCTTC
v_gene: TRBV7-9; abundance: -; j_gene: TRBJ2-1; d_gene: -; CDR3aa: CASSRSDEQFF; CDR3nt: TGTGCCAGCAGTCGATCCGATGAGCAGTTCTTC
v_gene: TRBV18; abundance: -; j_gene: TRBJ2-1; d_gene: -; CDR3aa: CASSLRSSQGGEQFF; CDR3nt: TGTGCCAGCTCACTACGGTCCAGCCAAGGGGGTGAGCAGTTCTTC
v_gene: TRBV27; abundance: -; j_gene: TRBJ1-5; d_gene: -; CDR3aa: CASTMRPGQPQHF; CDR3nt: TGTGCCAGCACCATGAGGCCGGGGCAGCCCCAGCATTTT